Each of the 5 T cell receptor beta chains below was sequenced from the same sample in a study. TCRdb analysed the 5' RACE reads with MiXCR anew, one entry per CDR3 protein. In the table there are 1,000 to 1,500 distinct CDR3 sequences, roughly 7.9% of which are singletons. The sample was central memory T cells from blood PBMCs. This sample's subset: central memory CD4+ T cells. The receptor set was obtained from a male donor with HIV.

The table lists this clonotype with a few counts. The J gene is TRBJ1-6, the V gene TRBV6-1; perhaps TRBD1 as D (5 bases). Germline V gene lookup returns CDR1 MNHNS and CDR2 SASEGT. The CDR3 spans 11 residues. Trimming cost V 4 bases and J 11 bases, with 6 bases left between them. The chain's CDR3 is CASSVQAPLHF. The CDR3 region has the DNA TGTGCCAGCAGTGTACAGGCACCCCTCCACTTT.

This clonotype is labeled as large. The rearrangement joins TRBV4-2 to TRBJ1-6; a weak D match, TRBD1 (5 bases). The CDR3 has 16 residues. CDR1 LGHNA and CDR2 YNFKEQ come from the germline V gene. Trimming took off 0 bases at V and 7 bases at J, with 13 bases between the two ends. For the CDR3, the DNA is TGTGCCAGCAGCCAAGAACTCAGCGGGGGGAATTCACCCCTCCACTTT. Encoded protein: CASSQELSGGNSPLHF.

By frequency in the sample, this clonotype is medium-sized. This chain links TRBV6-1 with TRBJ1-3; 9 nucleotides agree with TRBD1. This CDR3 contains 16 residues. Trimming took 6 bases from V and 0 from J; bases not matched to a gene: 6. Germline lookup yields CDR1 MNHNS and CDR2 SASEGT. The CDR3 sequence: CASRENRGRSGNTIYF. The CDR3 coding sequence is TGTGCCAGCAGGGAAAACAGGGGGCGCTCTGGAAACACCATATATTTT.

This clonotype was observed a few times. This CDR3 reads CATSRDPGSGYTF. The CDR3 DNA sequence: TGTGCCACCAGCAGAGACCCAGGGTCTGGCTACACCTTC. The V call is TRBV15, the J call TRBJ1-2; D perhaps matches TRBD1 (5 bases). Trimming cost V 0 bases and J 7 bases, with 9 bases left between them. The CDR3 is made up of 13 amino acids. Germline assignment: CDR1 LNHNV and CDR2 YYDKDF (reference sequence).

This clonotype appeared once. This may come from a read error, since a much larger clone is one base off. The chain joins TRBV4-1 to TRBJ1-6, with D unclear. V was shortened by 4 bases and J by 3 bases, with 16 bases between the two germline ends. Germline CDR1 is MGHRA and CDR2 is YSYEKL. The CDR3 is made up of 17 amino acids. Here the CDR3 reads CASSRQELSCYNSPLHF. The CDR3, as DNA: TGCGCCAGCAGCCGACAAGAGTTGAGCTGCTATAATTCACCCCTCCACTTT.